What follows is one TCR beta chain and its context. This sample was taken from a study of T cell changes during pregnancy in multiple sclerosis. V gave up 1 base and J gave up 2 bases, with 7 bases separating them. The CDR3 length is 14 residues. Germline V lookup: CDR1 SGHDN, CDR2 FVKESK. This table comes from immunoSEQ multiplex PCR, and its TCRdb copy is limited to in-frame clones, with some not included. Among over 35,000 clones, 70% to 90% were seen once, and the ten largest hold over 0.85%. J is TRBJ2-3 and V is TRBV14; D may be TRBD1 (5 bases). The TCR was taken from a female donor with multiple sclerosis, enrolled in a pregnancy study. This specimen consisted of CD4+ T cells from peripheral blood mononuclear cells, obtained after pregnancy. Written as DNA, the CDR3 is TGTGCCAGCAGCCAAGCAGGGCCCACAGATACGCAGTATTTT. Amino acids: CASSQAGPTDTQYF. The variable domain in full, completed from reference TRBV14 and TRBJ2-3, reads EAGVTQFPSHSVIEKGQTVTLRCDPISGHDNLYWYRRVMGKEIKFLLHFVKESKQDESGMPNNRFLAERTGGTYSTLKVQPAELEDSGVYFCASSQAGPTDTQYFGPGTRLTVL.